This T cell receptor beta chain was identified in a study of blood T cells in healthy people across ages. Findings and caveats of the study: Whereas aged donors had fewer naive CD4+ cells, long-lived donors had more of them and higher diversity.

Sample-barcoded 5' priming and a J-beta primer mix drove a second PCR of 7 to 11 cycles. Every individual sample yielded 2.5 million or more paired-end reads (each containing CDR3). Using its own MiXCR run on the 5' RACE reads, TCRdb lists one record per CDR3 protein. The repertoire consists of about 1.5 million distinct CDR3 sequences, with 35% to 45% occurring once and the leading ten covering about 4%. V lost 2 bases to trimming and J lost 4 bases; unmatched junction nucleotides: 7. Germline assignment: CDR1 MGHRA and CDR2 YSYEKL. The CDR3 covers 16 residues. This clonotype was counted at least ten times. Its antigen is as yet unknown.

The chain joins TRBV4-1 to TRBJ2-1; 8 bases line up with TRBD2. The sample taken for sequencing was blood. This TCR was recovered from a woman between 18 and 29 years old in good health. CDR3 DNA: TGCGCCAGCAGCCAACCCGGGACTAGGAGTTACAATGAGCAGTTCTTC. Protein sequence: CASSQPGTRSYNEQFF.